This is a list of T cell receptor beta chains from one sample in a study of blood T cell repertoires in COVID-19. Produced via immunoSEQ multiplex PCR; TCRdb's table is partial and in-frame only. The sample shows about 75,000 clones, 70% to 90% of them seen only once. Material: peripheral blood. The source of these receptors is a human donor in a cohort sampled during active COVID-19. The CDR3 runs from the conserved cysteine through the conserved F or W. Each record gives: clone size, J gene, V gene, D gene, CDR3 DNA, CDR3 protein. The D gene is left open where the match is weak. Expanded clones are given a class, and other clones once, few, many or no size at all.

>.|TRBJ1-1|TRBV19|.
TGTGCCAGTAGAACCAGGGGTTGGGGGAACACTGAAGCTTTCTTT
CASRTRGWGNTEAFF
>.|TRBJ2-3|TRBV18|TRBD1
TGTGCCAGCTCCGGACGGGACAGGGGTTTTACAGATACGCAGTATTTT
CASSGRDRGFTDTQYF
>.|TRBJ1-1|TRBV10-3|.
TGTGCCATCAAGTCAGGGACAAGTGAAGCTTTCTTT
CAIKSGTSEAFF
>.|TRBJ2-3|TRBV27|.
TGTGCCAGCAGTTCCGAACAGAACGAAGATGTCACAGATACGCAGTATTTT
CASSSEQNEDVTDTQYF
>.|TRBJ2-7|TRBV27|.
TGTGCCAGCAGTTTCGCGAGAGGAGGCGAGCAGTACTTC
CASSFARGGEQYF
>.|TRBJ1-5|TRBV15|.
TGTGCCACCAGCAGAGATAGTCAGCCCCAGCATTTT
CATSRDSQPQHF
>.|TRBJ2-5|TRBV24-1|TRBD1
TGTGCCACCGCTCCGGGACAGGGTGAACTGGGACAAGAGACCCAGTACTTC
CATAPGQGELGQETQYF
>.|TRBJ1-4|TRBV9|.
TGTGCCAGCAATCCCAGAAAACTGTTTTTT
CASNPRKLFF
>.|TRBJ2-2|TRBV19|TRBD2
TGTGCCAGTAGTATAATCCGAGGACTAGCGGAGTACACCGGGGAGCTGTTTTTT
CASSIIRGLAEYTGELFF
>.|TRBJ1-1|TRBV2|TRBD1
TGTGCCAGCAGTGAATGGGTCGGACAGGGCACTGAAGCTTTCTTT
CASSEWVGQGTEAFF
>.|TRBJ1-2|TRBV5-1|TRBD1
TGCGCCAGCAGCCCAAACCCGGACAGGGGCTATGGCTACACCTTC
CASSPNPDRGYGYTF
>few|TRBJ1-4|TRBV29-1|.
TGCAGCGTTAAGGAGGACGTTGAGGAAAAACTGTTTTTT
CSVKEDVEEKLFF
>.|TRBJ1-1|TRBV3-1/TRBV3-2|.
TGTGCCAGCAGCCAAGACCCAGGGGACACTGAAGCTTTCTTT
CASSQDPGDTEAFF
>.|TRBJ2-5|TRBV5-6|TRBD2
TGTGCCAGCAGCCCAAGACTAGCGGGAGCAACAGAGACCCAGTACTTC
CASSPRLAGATETQYF
>.|TRBJ1-1|TRBV5-1|TRBD1
TGCGCCAGCAGCCCGCGACAGGGGACCCCTGAAGCTTTCTTT
CASSPRQGTPEAFF
>.|TRBJ2-3|TRBV19|.
TGTGCCAGTAGTGGGCTCAGGGAAAGCACAGATACGCAGTATTTT
CASSGLRESTDTQYF
>.|TRBJ1-2|TRBV2|TRBD1
TGTGCCAGCCGGCCGGACAGGGACTATGGCTACACCTTC
CASRPDRDYGYTF
>.|TRBJ2-3|TRBV2|TRBD1
TGTGCCAGCAGTAGGTTTCGGGACAGGGAGGCAGATACGCAGTATTTT
CASSRFRDREADTQYF
>.|TRBJ2-3|TRBV4-1|.
TGCGCCAGCAGCCAACTAGGCGGTACAGATACGCAGTATTTT
CASSQLGGTDTQYF
>.|TRBJ1-2|TRBV6-5|TRBD1
TGTGCCAGCAGACTCGGACAGGGGGCGGCTGGCTACACCTTC
CASRLGQGAAGYTF
>.|TRBJ2-7|TRBV1|.
TGCACCAGCAGCCAAGCGGTGCCACCTACGGAGCAGTACTTC
CTSSQAVPPTEQYF
>.|TRBJ2-1|TRBV5-1|.
TGCGCCAGCAGCTTTGGAGCGGCCTACAATGAGCAGTTCTTC
CASSFGAAYNEQFF
>once|TRBJ2-3|TRBV2|TRBD1
TGTGCCAGCCTTGGGACAGATGGCACAGATACGCAGTATTTT
CASLGTDGTDTQYF
>.|TRBJ2-7|TRBV7-9|TRBD1
TGTGCCAGCAGCTCCTCTCGACAGGGGGCTGGGTACGAGCAGTACTTC
CASSSSRQGAGYEQYF
>.|TRBJ2-3|TRBV24-1|.
TGTGCCACCAGTGATCCGGGGAGGGATACGCAGTATTTT
CATSDPGRDTQYF
>.|TRBJ1-3|TRBV14|.
TGTGCCAGCAGCTCCCAACAGATCTCTGGAAACACCATATATTTT
CASSSQQISGNTIYF
>.|TRBJ2-7|TRBV12-3/TRBV12-4|.
TGTGCCAGCACCAAGCCCCCTGCCTACGAGCAGTACTTC
CASTKPPAYEQYF
>.|TRBJ1-4|TRBV5-1|TRBD1
TGCGCCAGCAGCACCACCGGGACAGGGCATGAAAAACTGTTTTTT
CASSTTGTGHEKLFF
>.|TRBJ1-1|TRBV27|TRBD1
TGTGCCAGCAGTTTAGACAGGGGTCCCACTGAAGCTTTCTTT
CASSLDRGPTEAFF
>.|TRBJ1-2|TRBV15|TRBD1
TGTGCCACCAGCATGGGACAGGGAGTCTATGGCTACACCTTC
CATSMGQGVYGYTF
>once|TRBJ2-3|TRBV5-1|TRBD2
TGCGCCAGCAGCAGTGGACTAGCGGGGGGCACAGATACGCAGTATTTT
CASSSGLAGGTDTQYF
>.|TRBJ2-3|TRBV7-3|.
TGTGCCAGCAGCTTAAACCCTGGGCTGAGTACAGATACGCAGTATTTT
CASSLNPGLSTDTQYF
>.|TRBJ2-7|TRBV5-1|TRBD1
TGCGCCAGCAGCTTGCTGGTCAGGGGGCGCTTCGAGCAGTACTTC
CASSLLVRGRFEQYF
>.|TRBJ2-2|TRBV30|TRBD2
TGTGCCTGGACTGGACTAGCGGTGCTTTATGCGAACACCGGGGAGCTGTTTTTT
CAWTGLAVLYANTGELFF
>.|TRBJ2-3|TRBV4-1|TRBD1
TGCGCCAGCAGCCAAGGATACGGGACAGCCACAGATACGCAGTATTTT
CASSQGYGTATDTQYF
>.|TRBJ2-3|TRBV28|.
TGTGCCAGCAGTTTAACCGGTTCCTACGCAGATACGCAGTATTTT
CASSLTGSYADTQYF
>.|TRBJ2-3|TRBV19|TRBD2
TGTGCCAGTAGCTATTTTAGCGGGGGGGCCTCAGATACGCAGTATTTT
CASSYFSGGASDTQYF
>.|TRBJ1-2|TRBV11-2|.
TGTGCCAGCAGCTTAGGGGCCCCTGACTATGGCTACACCTTC
CASSLGAPDYGYTF
>.|TRBJ2-7|TRBV11-2|.
TGTGCCAGCAGCTTAGCCCACTACGAGCAGTACTTC
CASSLAHYEQYF
>few|TRBJ2-7|TRBV21-1|.
TGTGCCAGCACTCGACTAAAGAGCTACGAGCAGTACTTC
CASTRLKSYEQYF
>.|TRBJ1-3|TRBV9|.
TGTGCCAGCAGCTCACAACGGGAGGGAAACACCATATATTTT
CASSSQREGNTIYF
>.|TRBJ2-3|TRBV5-5|TRBD2
TGTGCCAGCAGCCCGGGACTAGCGGGCAGCACAGATACGCAGTATTTT
CASSPGLAGSTDTQYF
>.|TRBJ2-7|TRBV3-1/TRBV3-2|.
TGTGCCAGCAGCCAAGCAGGTCGCGAGCAGTACTTC
CASSQAGREQYF
>.|TRBJ2-1|TRBV19|.
TGTGCCAGTAGTTTGAGGGGGGGGCCCTACAATGAGCAGTTCTTC
CASSLRGGPYNEQFF
>.|TRBJ2-7|TRBV28|.
TGTGCCAGCAGTTCAACTCATACAGGTTCCTACGAGCAGTACTTC
CASSSTHTGSYEQYF
>.|TRBJ1-5|TRBV6-5|.
TGTGCCAGCAGTTTCGGGGGGTGGCAGCCCCAGCATTTT
CASSFGGWQPQHF
>.|TRBJ1-3|TRBV19|TRBD1
TGTGCCAGTAGTAGAAGGGGGCAGTCTGGAAACACCATATATTTT
CASSRRGQSGNTIYF
>.|TRBJ2-1|TRBV5-1|.
TGCGCCAGCAGCCCCCCGGGTGGATACAATGAGCAGTTCTTC
CASSPPGGYNEQFF
>.|TRBJ2-3|TRBV28|.
TGTGCCAGCAGTTTAACTAGCAGCACAGATACGCAGTATTTT
CASSLTSSTDTQYF
>.|TRBJ2-7|TRBV7-8|.
TGTGCCAGCAGCGGTCGGTTGGTCCCGCTGCACGAGCAGTACTTC
CASSGRLVPLHEQYF